The next 30 T cell receptor beta chains were all read from a single sample in a study of T cell repertoires in cytomegalovirus infection. The antigens these receptors bind are not known. Each CDR3 protein gets one entry after TCRdb re-called the reads with MiXCR. The top ten clones hold roughly 12% of a sample with 700,000 to 850,000 distinct CDR3 sequences, 30% to 35% of them seen once. The sample was cultured CD8+ T cells from PBMCs, taken from culture after CMV antigen stimulation. Every receptor here comes from a human donor in good health (CMV status not recorded). Some clones in this sample may be carry-over from other donors' samples.

In this sample, this clonotype turned up a few times. The CDR3 loop is CASSLGLAVGNEQFF. CDR3 in DNA: TGTGCCAGCAGTTTGGGTCTAGCGGTAGGGAATGAGCAGTTCTTC. The gene calls are TRBV27 and TRBJ2-1; 7 bases align to TRBD2. The CDR3 has 15 residues. Germline values: CDR1 MNHEY, CDR2 SMNVEV (reference sequence). Germline trimming cut 3 bases from V and 7 bases from J; bases unmatched to any gene: 9.

The sample holds a few counts of this clonotype. The chain carries TRBV7-9 and TRBJ1-1; no clear D. With 1 base removed from V and 7 bases from J, the gap between germline ends came to 10 bases. CDR3 length: 13 residues. Germline V gene data show CDR1 as SEHNR and CDR2 as FQNEAQ (reference sequence). CDR3 amino acids: CASSLGGLGEAFF. The DNA for the CDR3 is TGTGCCAGCAGCTTAGGAGGGCTGGGTGAAGCTTTCTTT.

Comment on this clonotype: At one end, the junction sequence differs from germline, possibly due to a read error. The V call is TRBV11-2, the J call TRBJ2-5, with 8 bases fitting TRBD1. Germline CDR1 and CDR2: SGHAT and FQNNGV. This CDR3 contains 16 residues. CDR3 coding DNA: TGTGCCAGCAGCTTAGAGGACAGGGTGTACCAAGAGACCCGGTACTTC. It specifies CASSLEDRVYQETRYF.

This clonotype was detected a few times. The chain links TRBV7-9 to TRBJ1-4, with D tentatively TRBD1 (5 bases). The CDR3 consists of 15 residues. V was cut by 0 bases and J by 3 bases, with 8 bases left in between. The germline CDR1 and CDR2 sequences are SEHNR and FQNEAQ (reference sequence). CDR3 sequence reads: CASSLAGESNEKLFF. In nucleotides, the CDR3 is TGTGCCAGCAGCTTAGCGGGGGAGTCTAATGAAAAACTGTTTTTT.

CDR3 coding DNA: TGTGCCAGCTTGGGAGGGGCTTCAACTAATGAAAAACTGTTTTTT. Its protein product is CASLGGASTNEKLFF. The rearrangement uses TRBV6-1 and TRBJ1-4, with a possible D match to TRBD1 (5 bases). Germline CDR1 and CDR2: MNHNS and SASEGT. There are 15 residues in the CDR3. Trimming cost V 8 bases and J 0 bases, with 13 bases left between them.

This clonotype was seen only a few times. The rearrangement joins TRBV20-1 to TRBJ2-3; 11 bases map to TRBD2. After removal of 3 bases from V and 7 bases from J, the junction contained 6 bases not matched to a gene. The CDR3 runs to 14 residues. Germline V gene sequence: CDR1 DFQATT, CDR2 SNEGSKA (reference sequence). As DNA, the CDR3 is TGCAGTGCTAGTCCTAGCGGGGGGTTTTATACGCAGTATTTT. Amino acids: CSASPSGGFYTQYF.

This clonotype came up a few times. The chain is built from TRBV4-2 and TRBJ2-5, with D perhaps assigned TRBD1 or TRBD2 (5 bases each). The germline V gene has CDR1 LGHNA and CDR2 YNFKEQ. The CDR3 has 15 residues. Trimming pared 0 bases from V and 5 bases from J, leaving 13 bases between. The CDR3 DNA reads TGTGCCAGCAGCCAAGAGGACCTGTGGGGGGAGACCCAGTACTTC. Amino acids: CASSQEDLWGETQYF.

This clonotype occurred a few times. The chain couples TRBV7-8 to TRBJ2-7; D is perhaps TRBD2 (6 bases). Germline V lookup: CDR1 SGHVS, CDR2 FQNEAQ. Trimming shortened V by 0 bases and J by 6 bases, and 12 bases separated the two germline ends. CDR3 length: 14 amino acids. The CDR3 sequence is CASSLAGGFGEQYF. CDR3 in DNA: TGTGCCAGCAGCTTAGCAGGAGGGTTCGGCGAGCAGTACTTC. The full variable domain, completed using reference TRBV7-8 and TRBJ2-7, is GAGVSQSPRYKVAKRGQDVALRCDPISGHVSLFWYQQALGQGPEFLTYFQNEAQLDKSGLPSDRFFAERPEGSVSTLKIQRTQQEDSAVYLCASSLAGGFGEQYFGPGTRLTVT.

In DNA, the CDR3 is TGTGCCAGCAGCCCATTCCGGGGTACAGATACGCAGTATTTT. This gives the protein CASSPFRGTDTQYF. The chain uses TRBV7-4 and TRBJ2-3; possibly TRBD2 for D (5 bases). The V gene lost 5 bases and the J gene lost 3 bases, with 12 bases spanning the gap. Germline loops: CDR1 SGHVT, CDR2 SQSDAQ. CDR3 length equals 14 residues.

This clonotype was observed a few times. The V call is TRBV11-2, the J call TRBJ2-7; no clear D gene. The germline V and J ends were trimmed by 0 bases and 3 bases, with 9 bases remaining between them. The V gene's germline CDR1 is SGHAT and CDR2 FQNNGV. CDR3 length equals 14 residues. This CDR3 reads CASSLDGVDYEQYF. In nucleotides, the CDR3 is TGTGCCAGCAGCTTAGATGGAGTCGACTACGAGCAGTACTTC.

In this sample, this clonotype turned up a few times. The chain combines TRBV5-1 with TRBJ2-1, with TRBD1 identical over 7 bases. The V and J ends lost 4 bases and 2 bases, in that order; junction bases with no gene match: 9. The CDR3 covers 16 residues. Germline CDR1 and CDR2: SGHRS and YFSETQ. CDR3 loop: CASSQKQGSTYNEQFF. As DNA, the CDR3 is TGCGCCAGCAGCCAAAAACAGGGGTCCACCTACAATGAGCAGTTCTTC.

This clonotype was seen once. The V call is TRBV5-6, the J call TRBJ1-1, with D uncertain. Germline CDR1 and CDR2: SGHDT and YYEEEE. V lost 3 bases and J 0 bases, leaving 12 bases between the germline ends. The CDR3 loop spans 15 amino acids. CDR3 protein: CASSSLGLMNTEAFF. The CDR3 DNA sequence: TGTGCCAGCAGCTCGTTAGGGCTTATGAACACTGAAGCTTTCTTT.

This clonotype was seen at least ten times. The chain couples TRBV6-1 to TRBJ2-7; TRBD1 might be the D (6 bases). The CDR3 has 16 amino acids. The germline V gene encodes CDR1 MNHNS and CDR2 SASEGT. The CDR3 sequence is CAVVPPSGATAHEQYV. CDR3 coding DNA: TGTGCTGTTGTGCCACCTTCAGGGGCGACAGCCCACGAGCAGTACGTC.

The gene calls are TRBV7-9 and TRBJ1-1; tentatively, D is TRBD1 (5 bases). Per the germline V gene, CDR1 is SEHNR and CDR2 is FQNEAQ (reference sequence). Trimming cost V 1 base and J 7 bases, with 10 bases left between them. The CDR3 runs to 13 residues. The CDR3 sequence is CASSLVQGDEAFF. The CDR3, as DNA: TGTGCCAGCAGCTTAGTCCAGGGAGATGAAGCTTTCTTT.

In regard to this clonotype: The germline gene is not matched at one end of the junction; a read error may be the cause. This chain links TRBV27 with TRBJ2-1, with TRBD1 identical over 10 bases. CDR1 MNHEY and CDR2 SMNVEV come from the germline V gene (reference sequence). The CDR3 runs to 16 residues. The CDR3 nucleotides read TGTGCCAACAGTTCTGCGGACAGGGGGACATGGAATGAGCAGTTCTTC. Translated: CANSSADRGTWNEQFF.

As to this clonotype: A read error is possible here, since a much larger clone lies one base away. The CDR3 region is CASSLGRQMLLNEQFF. CDR3 DNA: TGTGCCAGCAGCTTAGGGCGTCAAATGCTGTTAAATGAGCAGTTCTTC. This sequence joins TRBV7-2 and TRBJ2-1; D gene unclear. Trimming took 1 base from V and 7 from J, leaving 17 bases between them. CDR3 length: 16 amino acids. Germline-derived CDR1 and CDR2 are SGHTA and FQGNSA.

This clonotype was seen a handful of times. The gene calls are TRBV4-2 and TRBJ2-4, with D perhaps TRBD2 (5 bases). The germline gives CDR1 LGHNA, CDR2 YNFKEQ. The CDR3 is 16 residues long. Trimming removed 0 bases from V and 4 bases from J, with 13 bases in between. CDR3 sequence (DNA): TGTGCCAGCAGCCAAGATATGGGGAGATTGAAAAACATTCAGTACTTC. Encoded protein: CASSQDMGRLKNIQYF.

This chain links TRBV6-2 or TRBV6-3 with TRBJ1-2; TRBD1 aligns across 8 bases. The trim removed 8 bases at V and 5 bases at J, leaving 1 base unmatched. Germline CDR1 and CDR2: MNHEY and SVGEGT. The CDR3 is 11 residues long. CDR3 residues: CASDRGYGYTF. The CDR3 DNA is TGTGCCAGCGACAGGGGTTATGGCTACACCTTC.

In the case of this clonotype: Sequence at one end of the junction differs from germline and may be a read error. The genes are TRBV27 and TRBJ2-5, with D perhaps TRBD1 or TRBD2 (6 bases each). This CDR3 spans 15 amino acids. Germline CDR1 and CDR2: MNHEY and SMNVEV (reference sequence). CDR3 coding DNA: TGTGTCAGCACCGACAGGATGCCGGGGGAAGAGACCCAGTACTTC. Amino acids: CVSTDRMPGEETQYF.

This clonotype has only a few counts. V and J are TRBV4-3 and TRBJ2-3, with D possibly matching TRBD1 (5 bases). The length of the CDR3 is 14 residues. The V and J ends lost 1 base and 4 bases respectively, with 9 bases between them. Germline V gene sequence: CDR1 LGHNA, CDR2 YSLEER. CDR3 loop: CASSQGGNSDTQYF. The CDR3 bases are TGCGCCAGCAGCCAAGGGGGCAATTCAGATACGCAGTATTTT.

The CDR3 sequence is CASGLVGTGLVYEQYF. For the CDR3, the DNA is TGTGCTAGTGGTTTGGTTGGGACAGGGTTAGTCTACGAGCAGTACTTC. The chain uses TRBV12-5 and TRBJ2-7, with 9 bases identical to TRBD1. Germline V gene data show CDR1 as LGHNT and CDR2 as FRNRAP. V gave up 0 bases and J gave up 3 bases; unmatched junction bases: 6. The CDR3 length is 16 residues.

The rearrangement joins TRBV20-1 to TRBJ2-7, with 8 bases identical to TRBD2. There are 12 residues in the CDR3. Trimming took 6 bases from V and 5 from J; bases not matched to a gene: 6. Germline V gives CDR1 DFQATT, CDR2 SNEGSKA (reference sequence). CDR3 sequence (DNA): TGCAGTGCCAGACTAGCGCTCAACGAGCAGTACTTC. This codes for CSARLALNEQYF.

The table lists this clonotype with a few counts. The rearrangement links TRBV4-1 to TRBJ1-5; TRBD1 matches 7 bases. CDR1 is MGHRA and CDR2 is YSYEKL in the germline V gene. This CDR3 has 16 amino acids. J lost 0 bases, V lost 5 bases, and 7 bases had no gene match. The CDR3 is CASSETGPHSNQPQHF. Written as DNA, the CDR3 is TGCGCCAGCAGCGAGACAGGGCCTCATAGCAATCAGCCCCAGCATTTT.

The count of this clonotype is one. This sequence joins TRBV19 and TRBJ1-5; D remains unclear. Germline V gene lookup returns CDR1 LNHDA and CDR2 SQIVND (reference sequence). Trimming took off 11 bases at V and 4 bases at J, with 15 bases between the two ends. The CDR3 extends over 13 amino acids. CDR3: CAVSLEKNQPQHF. In nucleotides, the CDR3 is TGTGCCGTGTCGCTCGAGAAGAATCAGCCCCAGCATTTT.

V usage is TRBV4-1 and J usage is TRBJ2-5, with 7 bases identical to TRBD2. CDR1 and CDR2 from the germline V gene are MGHRA and YSYEKL. CDR3 length equals 16 residues. V lost 2 bases to trimming and J lost 4 bases; unmatched junction nucleotides: 10. The CDR3 DNA is TGCGCCAGCAGCCAACGACTAGCCAATGCACGAGAGACCCAGTACTTC. Translating gives CASSQRLANARETQYF.

This clonotype turned up a few times. The J gene is TRBJ2-1, the V gene TRBV4-3; 9 nucleotides match TRBD2. The length of the CDR3 is 16 residues. J gave up 8 bases and V 3 bases, and 11 bases lay outside the gene matches. Germline lookup yields CDR1 LGHNA and CDR2 YSLEER. The DNA of the CDR3 is TGCGCCAGCAGCCAGGACTGGAGCGGGGGGATGGATGAGCAGTTCTTC. It yields the protein CASSQDWSGGMDEQFF.

A single count supports this clonotype. The chain couples TRBV29-1 to TRBJ2-1; weak D call: TRBD2 (6 bases). The germline V and J ends were trimmed by 1 base and 8 bases, with 15 bases remaining between them. This CDR3 spans 14 amino acids. CDR1 is SQVTM and CDR2 is ANQGSEA in the germline V gene. Here the CDR3 DNA reads TGCAGCGTTGAAGTAACGGGGAGGCGTGATGAGCAGTTCTTC. It encodes CSVEVTGRRDEQFF.

This clonotype was detected only a few times. This chain uses TRBV7-9 with TRBJ2-7; no firm D call. Germline CDR1 and CDR2: SEHNR and FQNEAQ (reference sequence). With 3 bases removed from V and 0 bases from J, the gap between germline ends came to 18 bases. CDR3 size: 17 residues. The CDR3 here is CASSFRANMPSSYEQYF. Written as DNA, the CDR3 is TGTGCCAGCAGCTTCCGCGCTAACATGCCCAGCTCCTACGAGCAGTACTTC.

The chain links TRBV27 to TRBJ2-3; 12 nucleotides match TRBD2. Germline CDR1 is MNHEY and CDR2 is SMNVEV (reference sequence). The CDR3 length is 18 residues. Unmatched junction bases numbered 11, after V lost 6 bases and J lost 1 base. The CDR3 loop is CASSPSGGADLGTDTQYF. The CDR3 DNA reads TGTGCCAGCAGCCCTAGCGGGGGGGCCGACCTAGGCACAGATACGCAGTATTTT.

This clonotype occurred many times. The chain joins TRBV7-2 to TRBJ2-7; 8 nucleotides align to TRBD2. Germline CDR1 and CDR2: SGHTA and FQGNSA. The CDR3 is 15 amino acids. The V gene end was trimmed by 4 bases and the J gene end by 4 bases; junction bases not matched to a gene: 9. Written as DNA, the CDR3 is TGTGCCAGCAGCTCCTGGGCGGGGGGAATTTACGAGCAGTACTTC. This sequence encodes CASSSWAGGIYEQYF. Full variable domain (outside the CDR3, taken from reference TRBV7-2 and TRBJ2-7): GAGVSQSPSNKVTEKGKDVELRCDPISGHTALYWYRQSLGQGLEFLIYFQGNSAPDKSGLPSDRFSAERTGGSVSTLTIQRTQQEDSAVYLCASSSWAGGIYEQYFGPGTRLTVT.